This T cell receptor beta chain was profiled in a study of shared clonotypes between healthy human individuals. General observations from the study: Though the depth was large, rarefaction showed that sorted-subset sequencing was incomplete. Larger estimated richness was generally recorded for naive subsets relative to memory subsets. The donor pool, a small one, limited the genetic and exposure-history diversity represented.

As to this clone: No antigen is known for it.

The germline CDR1 and CDR2 sequences are SGHNT and YYREEE (reference sequence). The length of the CDR3 is 13 residues. V lost 3 bases to trimming and J lost 7 bases; unmatched junction nucleotides: 6. The DNA input per sorted-subset replicate PCR was about 190 ng, corresponding to around 28,000 T cell genomes. Using immunoSEQ multiplex PCR, the repertoire was profiled, and TCRdb retains in-frame clones only, with some absent. The profile shows about 2.4 million clones, 93% of them singletons. The specimen was naive CD4+ T cells from PBMCs. Stated subset: CD45RA+ positively selected. This TCR was recovered from a man younger than 30 in good health. Some clones in this sample may be carry-over from other donors' samples. The chain links TRBV5-4 to TRBJ2-5; 7 bases are a match to TRBD2. The CDR3 is CASSYDTGGTQYF. Written as DNA, the CDR3 is TGTGCCAGCAGCTACGACACGGGGGGGACCCAGTACTTC.